The 3 T cell receptor beta chains below come from one sample, sequenced in a study of T cells expressing NK-cell markers. TCRdb reprocessed the 5' RACE reads and stores each CDR3 protein as one record, lacking DNA. The data include 400,000 to 500,000 distinct CDR3 sequences; the top ten clones carry approximately 6.8%. Sequenced input: blood T cells: a sorted CD56 or NKG2C T cell subset, CD4+ or CD8+ T cells, or bulk PBMC T cells (not recorded which). The receptor set was obtained from a woman between 18 and 70 years old in good health.

The CDR3 here is CTSSRMTGVNEQFF. The rearrangement links TRBV4-1 to TRBJ2-1; TCRdb proposes TRBD1, but this gene call is untestable without DNA. The CDR3 is 14 residues long. Germline CDR1 is MGHRA and CDR2 is YSYEKL.

The chain joins TRBV29-1 to TRBJ2-1; without DNA, the TCRdb call of TRBD2 cannot be checked. The CDR3 has 14 residues. CDR1 and CDR2 (germline): SQVTM, ANQGSEA. This CDR3 is CSVYRLAAYNEQFF.

The J gene is TRBJ2-7, the V gene TRBV5-6; TCRdb's D gene call, TRBD1, goes unchecked for lack of DNA. Germline CDR1 SGHDT, CDR2 YYEEEE. This CDR3 comprises 14 residues. The CDR3 region is CASSFDRGGYEQYF.